This T cell receptor (beta chain) was sequenced during a study of blood T cell repertoires in COVID-19. For the study at large: Two negative PCRs, clearance, or symptom resolution characterized the recovered Cohort 3 donors.

In the original analysis: It was from reference gene primer amplification that nucleated cell counts were estimated. Sequencing was performed with immunoSEQ multiplex PCR; in TCRdb, only in-frame clones are kept and a portion is missing. V and J calls and clone size are those listed in that table; D and trimming were worked out from the DNA. Of 200,000 or so clones listed, roughly 87% were seen once; the top ten hold 7.2%. Between the trimmed V and J ends, which lost 9 bases and 1 base, there was a span of 24 bases. CDR3 length: 19 residues. CDR1 is KGHDR and CDR2 is SFDVKD in the germline V gene. This chain uses TRBV24-1 with TRBJ2-6, with D possibly being TRBD1 (6 bases). Sequencing was done on a sample of PBMCs or T cells enriched from blood (not recorded which). The receptor's source is a man in his thirties or forties in a cohort exposed to, infected with or recovered from COVID-19 (not recorded which). CDR3 sequence (DNA): TGTGCCACCCGGCAGCCCCTCAGGGGTACGACGTCTGGGGCCAACGTCCTGACTTTC. It is translated as CATRQPLRGTTSGANVLTF.